This TCR beta chain was sequenced for a study of shared clonotypes between healthy human individuals. Study in general: Donor ages ranged 18 to 49 years: two women, a few men.

In the naive CD8 group, cells lacked CD45RO and were positively selected for CCR7, so terminally differentiated effector memory CD45RA+ cells were left out. Germline CDR1 and CDR2: MDHEN and SYDVKM. The CDR3 consists of 15 residues. The V segment lost 3 bases and the J segment 7 bases; nucleotides outside the gene matches: 6. The table came from immunoSEQ multiplex PCR; TCRdb's copy has only in-frame clones and leaves some out. The table shows 500,000 to 700,000 clones, with approximately 95% occurring only once. This chain links TRBV28 with TRBJ2-2; TRBD2 matches at 9 bases. The material sequenced was naive CD8+ T cells sorted from blood. The sequence came from a woman between 25 and 40 years old in good health. CDR3 coding DNA: TGTGCCAGCAGTTTGGGGACTAGCTCGATCGGGGAGCTGTTTTTT. Amino acids: CASSLGTSSIGELFF.